Described below is a single T cell receptor (beta chain) sequence and its context. As yet, its antigen is unknown. V trimming: 5 bases; J trimming: 1 base; junction bases outside the gene matches: 9. The CDR3 is made up of 16 amino acids. Germline V gene lookup returns CDR1 SGHAT and CDR2 FQNNGV. These data come from a study of early T cells in non-severe SARS-CoV-2 infection. The study, taken as a whole, reports: VDJdb-based matching was biased toward anti-spike CD8 responses and missed private and CD4 specificities.

TCRdb re-derived calls from the 5' RACE reads in MiXCR, one entry per CDR3 protein. Among about 64,000 distinct CDR3 sequences listed, roughly 18% were seen once. The clonotype comes from an adult who was a healthcare worker with PCR-confirmed SARS-CoV-2 infection or an uninfected control (not recorded which). The sample consisted of whole blood, taken at baseline. The rearrangement uses TRBV11-2 and TRBJ2-7; TRBD2 matches at 9 bases. CDR3 region: CASSPPASGISYEQYF. As DNA, the CDR3 is TGTGCCAGCAGCCCCCCGGCTAGCGGGATATCCTACGAGCAGTACTTC.